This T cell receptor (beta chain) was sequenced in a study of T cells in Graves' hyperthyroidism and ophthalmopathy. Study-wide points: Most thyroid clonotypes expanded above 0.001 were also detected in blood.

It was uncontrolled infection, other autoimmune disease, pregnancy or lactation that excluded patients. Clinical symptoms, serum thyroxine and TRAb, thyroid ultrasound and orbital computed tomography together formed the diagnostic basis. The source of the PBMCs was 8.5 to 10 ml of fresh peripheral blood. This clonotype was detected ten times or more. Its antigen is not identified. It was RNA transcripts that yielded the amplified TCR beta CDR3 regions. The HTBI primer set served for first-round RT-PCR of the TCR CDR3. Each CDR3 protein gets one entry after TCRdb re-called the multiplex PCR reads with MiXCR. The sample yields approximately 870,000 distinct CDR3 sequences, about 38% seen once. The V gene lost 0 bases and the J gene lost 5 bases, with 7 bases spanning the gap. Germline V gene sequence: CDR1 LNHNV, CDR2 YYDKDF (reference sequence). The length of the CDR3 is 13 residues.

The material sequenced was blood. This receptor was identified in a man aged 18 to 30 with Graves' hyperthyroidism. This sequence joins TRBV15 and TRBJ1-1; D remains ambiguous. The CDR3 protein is CATSREPRTEAFF. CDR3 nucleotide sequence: TGTGCCACCAGCAGAGAACCTAGGACTGAAGCTTTCTTT. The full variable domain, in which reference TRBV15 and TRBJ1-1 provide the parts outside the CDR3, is DAMVIQNPRYQVTQFGKPVTLSCSQTLNHNVMYWYQQKSSQAPKLLFHYYDKDFNNEADTPDNFQSRRPNTSFCFLDIRSPGLGDTAMYLCATSREPRTEAFFGQGTRLTVV.